These T cell receptor beta chains were read from a single sample in a study of blood T cell repertoires in COVID-19. Assay: immunoSEQ multiplex PCR; the TCRdb copy retains only in-frame clones and omits some. This table holds approximately 210,000 clones, roughly nine tenths found once. The specimen sequenced was peripheral blood. The receptor source for this set is a woman in her 70s with acute or convalescent COVID-19. Each CDR3 is given with its conserved first and last residue. D genes are given only for firm matches. For some rows the clone size is stated as once, few or many, or as a class when expanded; others skip it.

v_call: TRBV5-1; d_call: TRBD1; j_call: TRBJ2-1; clone_size: -; cdr3_aa: CASSLEGGASYNEQFF; cdr3_nt: TGCGCCAGCAGCTTGGAAGGGGGCGCCTCCTACAATGAGCAGTTCTTC
v_call: TRBV2; d_call: TRBD1; j_call: TRBJ1-1; clone_size: -; cdr3_aa: CASILPTGANTEAFF; cdr3_nt: TGTGCCAGCATCCTCCCCACAGGGGCGAACACTGAAGCTTTCTTT
v_call: TRBV5-4; d_call: TRBD1; j_call: TRBJ1-4; clone_size: -; cdr3_aa: CASSNRGPANEKLFF; cdr3_nt: TGTGCCAGCAGCAACAGGGGGCCAGCTAATGAAAAACTGTTTTTT
v_call: TRBV2; d_call: TRBD2; j_call: TRBJ2-2; clone_size: once; cdr3_aa: CASSGLAGGTGELFF; cdr3_nt: TGTGCCAGCTCGGGACTAGCGGGAGGGACCGGGGAGCTGTTTTTT
v_call: TRBV7-7; d_call: -; j_call: TRBJ2-1; clone_size: -; cdr3_aa: CASSLAITRAPNEQFF; cdr3_nt: TGTGCCAGCAGCTTAGCCATTACTAGGGCCCCAAATGAGCAGTTCTTC
v_call: TRBV9; d_call: TRBD2; j_call: TRBJ2-3; clone_size: -; cdr3_aa: CASSVEGLAGGLRGDTQYF; cdr3_nt: TGTGCCAGCAGCGTAGAGGGACTAGCGGGGGGCCTTAGGGGAGATACGCAGTATTTT
v_call: TRBV12-5; d_call: TRBD1; j_call: TRBJ1-1; clone_size: -; cdr3_aa: CASGSRTGRAFF; cdr3_nt: TGTGCTAGTGGTTCTAGGACAGGGCGTGCTTTCTTT
v_call: TRBV4-1; d_call: -; j_call: TRBJ1-5; clone_size: -; cdr3_aa: CASSQVGERQPQHF; cdr3_nt: TGCGCCAGCAGCCAAGTAGGCGAGAGGCAGCCCCAGCATTTT
v_call: TRBV18; d_call: -; j_call: TRBJ1-2; clone_size: -; cdr3_aa: CASSPLPRGSRQGPNYGYTF; cdr3_nt: TGTGCCAGCTCACCACTACCCCGAGGGAGCCGGCAAGGACCTAACTATGGCTACACCTTC
v_call: TRBV27; d_call: -; j_call: TRBJ1-1; clone_size: once; cdr3_aa: CASRTLSEAFF; cdr3_nt: TGTGCCAGCAGAACCCTATCTGAAGCTTTCTTT
v_call: TRBV5-8; d_call: -; j_call: TRBJ1-5; clone_size: -; cdr3_aa: CASSLRRGQPQHF; cdr3_nt: TGTGCCAGCAGCTTGCGCAGGGGACAGCCCCAGCATTTT
v_call: TRBV3-1/TRBV3-2; d_call: TRBD1; j_call: TRBJ1-6; clone_size: -; cdr3_aa: CASSQVTGQNNSPLHF; cdr3_nt: TGTGCCAGCAGCCAAGTGACAGGGCAGAATAATTCACCCCTCCACTTT
v_call: TRBV7-3; d_call: TRBD2; j_call: TRBJ2-6; clone_size: -; cdr3_aa: CASSLSAGAGANVLTF; cdr3_nt: TGTGCCAGCAGCTTATCTGCGGGGGCTGGGGCCAACGTCCTGACTTTC
v_call: TRBV6-5; d_call: -; j_call: TRBJ1-4; clone_size: -; cdr3_aa: CASRARNEKLFF; cdr3_nt: TGTGCCAGCAGAGCCAGGAATGAAAAACTGTTTTTT
v_call: TRBV7-9; d_call: -; j_call: TRBJ1-6; clone_size: -; cdr3_aa: CASSSRVNNSPLHF; cdr3_nt: TGTGCCAGCAGCTCTCGGGTGAATAATTCACCCCTCCACTTT
v_call: TRBV18; d_call: -; j_call: TRBJ2-6; clone_size: -; cdr3_aa: CASSPQSSGANVLTF; cdr3_nt: TGTGCCAGCTCACCACAGAGCTCTGGGGCCAACGTCCTGACTTTC
v_call: TRBV18; d_call: TRBD1; j_call: TRBJ2-4; clone_size: -; cdr3_aa: CASSSRQGVKNIQYF; cdr3_nt: TGTGCCAGCTCATCTCGACAGGGGGTAAAGAACATTCAGTACTTC
v_call: TRBV4-3; d_call: TRBD1; j_call: TRBJ2-2; clone_size: -; cdr3_aa: CASSQDRGIAGELFF; cdr3_nt: TGCGCCAGCAGCCAAGACAGGGGGATTGCCGGGGAGCTGTTTTTT
v_call: TRBV5-4; d_call: -; j_call: TRBJ1-2; clone_size: -; cdr3_aa: CASSPRTGDYGYTF; cdr3_nt: TGTGCCAGCAGCCCAAGGACGGGGGACTATGGCTACACCTTC
v_call: TRBV5-1; d_call: -; j_call: TRBJ2-5; clone_size: -; cdr3_aa: CASSPERGETQYF; cdr3_nt: TGCGCCAGCAGCCCGGAAAGGGGAGAGACCCAGTACTTC
v_call: TRBV14; d_call: -; j_call: TRBJ2-1; clone_size: -; cdr3_aa: CASSQWAGAYNEQFF; cdr3_nt: TGTGCCAGCAGCCAATGGGCAGGGGCCTACAATGAGCAGTTCTTC
v_call: TRBV5-1; d_call: TRBD1; j_call: TRBJ1-1; clone_size: -; cdr3_aa: CASSLSDRVPEAFF; cdr3_nt: TGCGCCAGCAGCTTGTCGGACAGGGTGCCTGAAGCTTTCTTT
v_call: TRBV18; d_call: TRBD1; j_call: TRBJ1-1; clone_size: -; cdr3_aa: CASSPPSGGRTEAFF; cdr3_nt: TGTGCCAGCTCACCACCGTCAGGGGGTAGAACTGAAGCTTTCTTT
v_call: TRBV28; d_call: -; j_call: TRBJ2-1; clone_size: -; cdr3_aa: CASKNPGSPSYNEQFF; cdr3_nt: TGTGCCAGCAAGAATCCGGGATCCCCAAGCTACAATGAGCAGTTCTTC
v_call: TRBV7-9; d_call: -; j_call: TRBJ1-1; clone_size: -; cdr3_aa: CASSQSGNTEAFF; cdr3_nt: TGTGCCAGCAGCCAATCGGGGAACACTGAAGCTTTCTTT
v_call: TRBV19; d_call: TRBD1; j_call: TRBJ2-2; clone_size: -; cdr3_aa: CASSTTGGAGSGELFF; cdr3_nt: TGTGCCAGTAGTACCACAGGGGGCGCCGGGTCCGGGGAGCTGTTTTTT
v_call: TRBV9; d_call: TRBD2; j_call: TRBJ2-1; clone_size: -; cdr3_aa: CASSVGQAGGPYNEQFF; cdr3_nt: TGTGCCAGCAGCGTAGGTCAAGCGGGAGGGCCCTACAATGAGCAGTTCTTC
v_call: TRBV27; d_call: -; j_call: TRBJ1-6; clone_size: once; cdr3_aa: CASSLAGTLNSPLHF; cdr3_nt: TGTGCCAGCAGTTTGGCGGGCACGCTTAATTCACCCCTCCACTTT
v_call: TRBV7-8; d_call: TRBD1; j_call: TRBJ2-4; clone_size: once; cdr3_aa: CASSPGTALAKNIQYF; cdr3_nt: TGTGCCAGCAGCCCGGGGACAGCCCTAGCCAAAAACATTCAGTACTTC
v_call: TRBV25-1; d_call: TRBD1; j_call: TRBJ1-2; clone_size: -; cdr3_aa: CASSDQGARGYTF; cdr3_nt: TGTGCCAGCAGTGATCAGGGGGCGCGGGGCTACACCTTC
v_call: TRBV3-1/TRBV3-2; d_call: TRBD2; j_call: TRBJ2-5; clone_size: -; cdr3_aa: CASSSGGALETQYF; cdr3_nt: TGTGCCAGCAGCTCCGGGGGGGCCTTAGAGACCCAGTACTTC
v_call: TRBV5-1; d_call: TRBD1; j_call: TRBJ2-2; clone_size: once; cdr3_aa: CASGTGNTGELFF; cdr3_nt: TGCGCCAGCGGGACAGGCAACACCGGGGAGCTGTTTTTT
v_call: TRBV5-1; d_call: TRBD1; j_call: TRBJ2-4; clone_size: -; cdr3_aa: CASSLGLDRWNIQYF; cdr3_nt: TGCGCCAGCAGCTTGGGTCTGGACAGGTGGAACATTCAGTACTTC
v_call: TRBV9; d_call: TRBD2; j_call: TRBJ2-3; clone_size: -; cdr3_aa: CASSVRLAFDDTQYF; cdr3_nt: TGTGCCAGCAGCGTCAGACTAGCGTTCGACGATACGCAGTATTTT
v_call: TRBV29-1; d_call: TRBD1; j_call: TRBJ2-2; clone_size: once; cdr3_aa: CSVDIGQANTGELFF; cdr3_nt: TGCAGCGTTGATATCGGACAGGCGAACACCGGGGAGCTGTTTTTT
v_call: TRBV7-2; d_call: TRBD2; j_call: TRBJ2-3; clone_size: -; cdr3_aa: CASSLRVGASGSSPDTQYF; cdr3_nt: TGTGCCAGCAGCTTAAGAGTTGGGGCTAGCGGGAGTTCGCCAGATACGCAGTATTTT
v_call: TRBV6-1; d_call: TRBD2; j_call: TRBJ2-5; clone_size: -; cdr3_aa: CASSEWPPGLAGTQETQYF; cdr3_nt: TGTGCCAGCAGTGAATGGCCCCCGGGACTAGCGGGGACACAAGAGACCCAGTACTTC
v_call: TRBV5-5; d_call: -; j_call: TRBJ2-1; clone_size: -; cdr3_aa: CASSLSRVNEQFF; cdr3_nt: TGTGCCAGCAGCTTGTCCAGGGTCAATGAGCAGTTCTTC
v_call: TRBV19; d_call: -; j_call: TRBJ2-1; clone_size: -; cdr3_aa: CASSIRNEQFF; cdr3_nt: TGTGCCAGTAGTATTCGGAATGAGCAGTTCTTC
v_call: TRBV28; d_call: TRBD2; j_call: TRBJ2-1; clone_size: -; cdr3_aa: CASRPGSGATPFF; cdr3_nt: TGTGCCAGCAGGCCCGGAAGCGGGGCCACCCCCTTCTTC
v_call: TRBV2; d_call: TRBD1; j_call: TRBJ1-1; clone_size: -; cdr3_aa: CASSFGQGTEAFF; cdr3_nt: TGTGCCAGCAGCTTCGGACAGGGCACTGAAGCTTTCTTT
v_call: TRBV28; d_call: -; j_call: TRBJ1-1; clone_size: -; cdr3_aa: CASSLPKTQAFF; cdr3_nt: TGTGCCAGCAGTTTACCGAAGACTCAAGCTTTCTTT
v_call: TRBV7-3; d_call: TRBD2; j_call: TRBJ2-1; clone_size: few; cdr3_aa: CASSYGPSGSRNEQFF; cdr3_nt: TGTGCCAGCAGCTACGGCCCGAGCGGGAGTAGAAATGAGCAGTTCTTC